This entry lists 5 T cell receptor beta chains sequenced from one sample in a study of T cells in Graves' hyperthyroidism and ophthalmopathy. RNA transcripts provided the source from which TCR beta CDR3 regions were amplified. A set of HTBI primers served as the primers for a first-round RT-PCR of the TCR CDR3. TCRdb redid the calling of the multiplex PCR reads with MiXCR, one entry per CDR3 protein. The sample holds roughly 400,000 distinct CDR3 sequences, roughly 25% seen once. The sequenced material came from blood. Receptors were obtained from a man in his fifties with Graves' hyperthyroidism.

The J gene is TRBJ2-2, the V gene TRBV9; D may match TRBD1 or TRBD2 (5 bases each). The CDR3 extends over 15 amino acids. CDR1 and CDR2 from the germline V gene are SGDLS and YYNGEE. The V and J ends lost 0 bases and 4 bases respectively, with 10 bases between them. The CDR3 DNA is TGTGCCAGCAGCGTAGCGGCAGGGACCACCGGGGAGCTGTTTTTT. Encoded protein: CASSVAAGTTGELFF.

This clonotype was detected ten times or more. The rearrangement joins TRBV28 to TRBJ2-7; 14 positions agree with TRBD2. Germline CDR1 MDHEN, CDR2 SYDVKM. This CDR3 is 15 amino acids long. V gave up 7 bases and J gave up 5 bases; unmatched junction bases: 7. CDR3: CASTGTSGSRDEQYF. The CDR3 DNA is TGTGCCAGCACTGGGACTAGCGGGAGCAGGGACGAGCAGTACTTC. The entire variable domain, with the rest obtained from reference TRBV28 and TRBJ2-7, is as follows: DVKVTQSSRYLVKRTGEKVFLECVQDMDHENMFWYRQDPGLGLRLIYFSYDVKMKEKGDIPEGYSVSREKKERFSLILESASTNQTSMYLCASTGTSGSRDEQYFGPGTRLTVT.

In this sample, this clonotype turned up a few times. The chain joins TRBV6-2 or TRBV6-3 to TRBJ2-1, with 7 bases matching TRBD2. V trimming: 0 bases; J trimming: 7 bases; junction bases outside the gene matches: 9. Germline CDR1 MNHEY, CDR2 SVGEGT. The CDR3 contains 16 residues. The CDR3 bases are TGTGCCAGCAGTTACTCGATTGGCGGGAGTCTTAATGAGCAGTTCTTC. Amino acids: CASSYSIGGSLNEQFF.

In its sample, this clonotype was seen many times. CDR3 sequence: CASSLLAAYTGELFF. The CDR3 DNA follows: TGTGCCAGCAGCTTATTAGCGGCGTACACCGGGGAGCTGTTTTTT. This chain uses TRBV7-2 with TRBJ2-2; D might be TRBD2 (6 bases). The CDR3 sequence is 15 residues long. Between the trimmed V and J ends, which lost 2 bases and 3 bases, there was a span of 10 bases. Germline CDR1 is SGHTA and CDR2 is FQGNSA.

CDR3 nucleotide sequence: TGCAGTGCTAGGGGTCTAGCGGGAGGTCTCCAAGAGACCCAGTACTTC. Residues: CSARGLAGGLQETQYF. This sequence joins TRBV20-1 and TRBJ2-5; TRBD2 aligns across 11 bases. CDR1 and CDR2 (germline): DFQATT, SNEGSKA (reference sequence). V lost 3 bases and J lost 1; bases outside the gene matches: 7. There are 16 residues in the CDR3.